The 17 T cell receptor beta chains below were found in one sample sequenced in a study of cytomegalovirus exposure and HLA in healthy donors. PCR employed 60 Vbeta and 13 Jbeta primers. The data were produced by immunoSEQ multiplex PCR, yet TCRdb's version contains in-frame clones alone and is incomplete. The data contain tens of thousands of clones, approximately 57% of them singletons. What was sequenced was PBMCs. These receptors all stem from a man under 40 in good health and CMV-seropositive.

The chain links TRBV12-1 to TRBJ2-1; whether TRBD2, the table's D call, matches the DNA was not checked. TRBV12-1 is termed a pseudogene. The CDR3 length is 15 residues. In nucleotides, the CDR3 is TGTGCCAGCAGCCTCGGCGGGAGAGGATACAATGAGCAGTTCTTC. It is translated as CASSLGGRGYNEQFF.

The genes are TRBV27 and TRBJ2-5; no definite D call. Germline CDR1 is MNHEY and CDR2 is SMNVEV (reference sequence). Trimming removed 3 bases at V and 1 base at J, with 6 bases between. The CDR3 has 13 amino acids. The CDR3 DNA sequence: TGTGCCAGCAGTTTCGGCGGCCAAGAGACCCAGTACTTC. It encodes CASSFGGQETQYF.

This clone was observed a handful of times. The V gene is TRBV2, the J gene TRBJ1-2; D remains ambiguous. Germline V gene data show CDR1 as SNHLY and CDR2 as FYNNEI. CDR3 length equals 12 residues. V shed 6 bases and J shed 4 bases, with 9 bases lying between them. Here the CDR3 reads CASRVRGYGYTF. The CDR3 DNA is TGTGCCAGCAGGGTGCGGGGCTATGGCTACACCTTC. The full variable domain, its missing parts supplied by reference TRBV2 and TRBJ1-2, is EPEVTQTPSHQVTQMGQEVILRCVPISNHLYFYWYRQILGQKVEFLVSFYNNEISEKSEIFDDQFSVERPDGSNFTLKIRSTKLEDSAMYFCASRVRGYGYTFGSGTRLTVV.

In its sample, this clone was seen a few times. This chain links TRBV15 with TRBJ2-3; possible D gene TRBD2, 5 bases. The V gene's germline CDR1 is LNHNV and CDR2 YYDKDF (reference sequence). The V end lost 3 bases, the J end lost 0 bases, and 7 bases lay between the germline ends. The CDR3 has 14 residues. CDR3 sequence reads: CATSSGISTDTQYF. The CDR3, as DNA: TGTGCCACCAGCAGCGGGATCAGCACAGATACGCAGTATTTT.

This rearrangement joins TRBV11-2 to TRBJ2-5, with D unresolved. The J call may not be correct, given that the DNA end is closer to TRBJ2-7. The V gene's germline CDR1 is SGHAT and CDR2 FQNNGV. This CDR3 contains 12 residues. CDR3 nucleotides: TGTGCCAGCAGCCTAGGAAGATCCGAGCAGTACTTC. This sequence encodes CASSLGRSEQYF.

The V and J genes are TRBV28 and TRBJ2-7; maybe TRBD2 (5 bases). The CDR3 is 12 residues long. Germline V gene sequence: CDR1 MDHEN, CDR2 SYDVKM. V was pared by 3 bases and J by 7 bases, with 10 bases between. The CDR3 DNA reads TGTGCCAGCAGTTTTTCGACGGGGGAGCAGTACTTC. This sequence encodes CASSFSTGEQYF.

The chain has TRBV6-5 and TRBJ1-6; TRBD1 agrees at 9 bases. With V trimmed by 2 bases and J by 9 bases, 2 bases remained unmatched. The CDR3 spans 14 residues. Germline loops: CDR1 MNHEY, CDR2 SVGAGI. As DNA, the CDR3 is TGTGCCAGCAGTTACGGACAGGGGCGTTCACCCCTCCACTTT. It is translated as CASSYGQGRSPLHF.

This clone has just a few counts. V usage is TRBV12-5 and J usage is TRBJ1-3, with D tentatively TRBD1 (6 bases). Between the trimmed V and J ends, which lost 5 bases and 1 base, there was a span of 18 bases. This CDR3 has 17 residues. Germline V gene sequence: CDR1 LGHNT, CDR2 FRNRAP. The CDR3 sequence is CASGPWGRGRSGNTIYF. CDR3 DNA sequence: TGTGCTAGTGGTCCTTGGGGCAGGGGTCGATCTGGAAACACCATATATTTT.

In DNA, the CDR3 is TGTGCCAGCAGCGTACAGGGACTAGCGGGGGCTGGGGAGCAGTTCTTC. This sequence encodes CASSVQGLAGAGEQFF. This rearrangement joins TRBV9 to TRBJ2-1; 14 bases fit TRBD2. The CDR3 length is 16 residues. With 1 base clipped from V and 10 bases from J, the junction kept 7 bases outside the gene matches. Germline V lookup: CDR1 SGDLS, CDR2 YYNGEE.

The chain has TRBV29-1 and TRBJ2-1; possibly TRBD1 for D (6 bases). Between the trimmed V and J ends, which lost 3 bases and 0 bases, there was a span of 9 bases. Germline values: CDR1 SQVTM, CDR2 ANQGSEA. The CDR3 totals 14 residues. The CDR3 here is CSVDRGTSYNEQFF. CDR3 DNA sequence: TGCAGCGTTGACAGGGGTACCTCCTACAATGAGCAGTTCTTC.

The V and J genes are TRBV27 and TRBJ2-2; perhaps TRBD1 as D (6 bases). Trimming took 6 bases from V and 2 from J, leaving 16 bases between them. The CDR3 covers 16 residues. CDR1 and CDR2 (germline): MNHEY, SMNVEV (reference sequence). The CDR3 coding sequence is TGTGCCAGCAGCCCTATACAGGGATTTAACACCGGGGAGCTGTTTTTT. Translated: CASSPIQGFNTGELFF.

The V and J genes are TRBV4-2 and TRBJ2-3, with 10 bases fitting TRBD2. The CDR3 has 22 residues. Germline V gene sequence: CDR1 LGHNA, CDR2 YNFKEQ. With V trimmed by 1 base and J by 0 bases, 19 bases remained unmatched. The CDR3 DNA follows: TGTGCCAGCAGCCAAGTGTATATCCGAGCCAGGGGTAGCGGGGGGAGCACAGATACGCAGTATTTT. Translated, it gives CASSQVYIRARGSGGSTDTQYF.

The genes are TRBV4-1 and TRBJ1-4; possibly TRBD1 for D (6 bases). The germline V gene has CDR1 MGHRA and CDR2 YSYEKL. This CDR3 comprises 15 residues. Trimming shortened V by 3 bases and J by 6 bases, and 14 bases separated the two germline ends. CDR3 sequence reads: CASSHPDRIYEKLFF. The CDR3 DNA is TGCGCCAGCAGCCACCCTGACAGGATTTATGAAAAACTGTTTTTT.

This clone was counted a few times. This chain joins TRBV19 and TRBJ1-3; tentatively, D is TRBD1 (5 bases). V was pared by 5 bases and J by 4 bases, with 15 bases between. Germline V gives CDR1 LNHDA, CDR2 SQIVND (reference sequence). The CDR3 length is 15 residues. CDR3 in DNA: TGTGCCAGTAGTGTAGCGCAGGGTACCGGAAACACCATATATTTT. This gives the protein CASSVAQGTGNTIYF.

The chain is built from TRBV29-1 and TRBJ2-5, with 8 bases aligning to TRBD2. Germline loops: CDR1 SQVTM, CDR2 ANQGSEA. CDR3 length equals 15 residues. V lost 2 bases to trimming and J lost 5 bases; unmatched junction nucleotides: 10. The CDR3 region is CSVEWLAGKIETQYF. CDR3 DNA: TGCAGCGTTGAATGGTTAGCGGGAAAGATTGAGACCCAGTACTTC.

The genes are TRBV13 and TRBJ1-1; D is unresolved. CDR1 and CDR2 from the germline V gene are PRHDT and FYEKMQ (reference sequence). V lost 5 bases and J lost 0, with 7 bases in between. CDR3 length equals 13 residues. The CDR3 reads CASSGELNTEAFF. In DNA form, the CDR3 reads TGTGCCAGCAGCGGAGAGTTGAACACTGAAGCTTTCTTT. The variable domain in full, with the rest retrieved from reference TRBV13 and TRBJ1-1, is AAGVIQSPRHLIKEKRETATLKCYPIPRHDTVYWYQQGPGQDPQFLISFYEKMQSDKGSIPDRFSAQQFSDYHSELNMSSLELGDSALYFCASSGELNTEAFFGQGTRLTVV.

The DNA of the CDR3 is TGTGCCAGCACCGACCCTCCGGGACTAGCGGCTCAAGAGACCCAGTACTTC. Encoded protein: CASTDPPGLAAQETQYF. The chain is built from TRBV11-3 and TRBJ2-5; 11 bases are shared with TRBD2. Trimming removed 7 bases from V and 2 bases from J; junction bases left unmatched: 12. The CDR3 covers 17 residues. Per germline, CDR1 SGHNT and CDR2 YENEEA.